This TCR beta chain was found in a study of post-analysis software for immune sequencing data. Study-level results: Patients had higher frequencies than controls of about five TRBV segments, including TRBV5-6, TRBV5-1 and TRBV20-1. Strong co-clustering by F measure linked samples that shared a preparation batch.

Built from TCR beta cDNA, the libraries had unique molecular identifiers in them. With about 1 to 11 million T cells as the source, 500,000 to 650,000 cDNA molecules resulted. TCRdb called the PCR reads again in MiXCR, with one record for every CDR3 protein. The sample records 450,000 to 650,000 distinct CDR3 sequences, around 44% being singletons. The ends lost 4 bases at V and 6 bases at J; junction bases unmatched: 11. Germline V gene data show CDR1 as MNHNY and CDR2 as SVGAGI (reference sequence). This CDR3 region has 15 residues. As for this clonotype: The antigen remains undetermined.

Material for sequencing was blood. The V gene is TRBV6-6, the J gene TRBJ1-2; 7 positions agree with TRBD1. This clonotype was obtained from a girl aged 5-17 years with multiple sclerosis. This CDR3 reads CASSFLQTGPDGYTF. CDR3 in DNA: TGTGCCAGCAGTTTTCTTCAGACAGGGCCCGATGGCTACACCTTC.